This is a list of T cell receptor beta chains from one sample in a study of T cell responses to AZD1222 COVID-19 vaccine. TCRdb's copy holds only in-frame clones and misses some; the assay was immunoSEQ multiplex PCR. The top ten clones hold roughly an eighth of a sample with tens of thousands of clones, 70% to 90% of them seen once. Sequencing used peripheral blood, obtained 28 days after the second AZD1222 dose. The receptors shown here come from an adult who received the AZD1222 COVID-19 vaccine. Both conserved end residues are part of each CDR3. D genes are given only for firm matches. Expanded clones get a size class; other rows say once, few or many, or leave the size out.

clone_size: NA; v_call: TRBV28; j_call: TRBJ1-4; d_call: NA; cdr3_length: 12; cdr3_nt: TGTGCCAGCAGTTTATTCCCCAGGGAACTGTTTTTT; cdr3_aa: CASSLFPRELFF
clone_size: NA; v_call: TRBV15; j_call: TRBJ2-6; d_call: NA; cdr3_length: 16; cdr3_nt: TGTGCCACCAGCAGTGGTGGCAGCTCTGGGGCCAACGTCCTGACTTTC; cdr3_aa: CATSSGGSSGANVLTF
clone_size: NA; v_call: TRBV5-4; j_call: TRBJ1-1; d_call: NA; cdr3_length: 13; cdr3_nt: TGTGCCAGCAGTTTAGGGGAGGGCACTGAAGCTTTCTTT; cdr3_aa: CASSLGEGTEAFF
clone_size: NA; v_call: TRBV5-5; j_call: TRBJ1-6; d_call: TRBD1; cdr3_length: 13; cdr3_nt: TGTGCCAGCACTACAGGGGACAATTCACCCCTCCACTTT; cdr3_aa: CASTTGDNSPLHF
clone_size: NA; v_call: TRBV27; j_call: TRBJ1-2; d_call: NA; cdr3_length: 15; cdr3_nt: TGTGCCAGCAGTTTAGAAAGGGGGGCAAGCTATGGCTACACCTTC; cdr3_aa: CASSLERGASYGYTF
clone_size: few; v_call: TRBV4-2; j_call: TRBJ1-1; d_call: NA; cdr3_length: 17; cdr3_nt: TGTGCCAGCAGCCAAGATCGATCTTTATTCAGGAACACTGAAGCTTTCTTT; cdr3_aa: CASSQDRSLFRNTEAFF
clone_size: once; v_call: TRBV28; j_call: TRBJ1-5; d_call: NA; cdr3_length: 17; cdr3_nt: TGTGCCAGCAGTTATGAGAAGGGGGGTTGGAGCAATCAGCCCCAGCATTTT; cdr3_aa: CASSYEKGGWSNQPQHF
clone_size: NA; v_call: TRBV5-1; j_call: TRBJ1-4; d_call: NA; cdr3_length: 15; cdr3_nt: TGCGCCAGCAGCTCCGGGACTCTGGGTAATGAGAAACTGTTTTTT; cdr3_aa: CASSSGTLGNEKLFF
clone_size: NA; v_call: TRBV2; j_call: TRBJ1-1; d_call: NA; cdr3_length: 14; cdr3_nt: TGTGCCAGCTCCCTAGAAGGGGGGAACACTGAAGCTTTCTTT; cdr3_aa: CASSLEGGNTEAFF
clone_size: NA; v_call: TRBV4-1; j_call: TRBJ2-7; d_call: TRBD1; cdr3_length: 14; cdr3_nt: TGCGCCAGCAGCCAACCGGGACAGGGAAGCGAGCAGTACTTC; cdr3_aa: CASSQPGQGSEQYF
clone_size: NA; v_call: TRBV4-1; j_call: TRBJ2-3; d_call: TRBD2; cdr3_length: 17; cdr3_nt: TGCGCCAGCAGCTTAAATCCGGGACTAGCTAAAGCAGATACGCAGTATTTT; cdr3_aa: CASSLNPGLAKADTQYF
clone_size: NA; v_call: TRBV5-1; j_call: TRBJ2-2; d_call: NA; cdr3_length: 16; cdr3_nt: TGCGCCAGCACCGACGTAAAAAAAGGGGATGGCGGGGAGCTGTTTTTT; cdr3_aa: CASTDVKKGDGGELFF
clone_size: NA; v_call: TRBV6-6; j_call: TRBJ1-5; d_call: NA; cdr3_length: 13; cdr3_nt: TGTGCCAGCAGGGGGGAGGGCAATCAGCCCCAGCATTTT; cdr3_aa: CASRGEGNQPQHF
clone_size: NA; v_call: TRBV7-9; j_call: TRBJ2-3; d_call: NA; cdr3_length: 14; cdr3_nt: TGTGCCAGCAGCCGGGGGACAGACACAGATACGCAGTATTTT; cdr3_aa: CASSRGTDTDTQYF
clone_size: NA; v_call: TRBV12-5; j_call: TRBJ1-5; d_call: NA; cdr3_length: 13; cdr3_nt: TGTGCTAGTGGTTTGGCCGCGAATCAGCCCCAGCATTTT; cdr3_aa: CASGLAANQPQHF
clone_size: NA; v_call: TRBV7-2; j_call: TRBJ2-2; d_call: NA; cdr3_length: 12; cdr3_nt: TGTGCCAGCAGCTTAGACGGGGGGGAGCTGTTTTTT; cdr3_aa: CASSLDGGELFF
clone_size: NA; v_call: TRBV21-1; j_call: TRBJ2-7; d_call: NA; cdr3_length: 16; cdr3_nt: TGTGCCAGCAGCAAAATTTTAGGACTAGCGGGTTACGAGCAGTACTTC; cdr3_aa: CASSKILGLAGYEQYF
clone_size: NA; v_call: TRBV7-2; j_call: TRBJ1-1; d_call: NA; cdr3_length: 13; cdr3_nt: TGTGCCAGCAGCCGGCAGGGCAATACTGAAGCTTTCTTT; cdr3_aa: CASSRQGNTEAFF
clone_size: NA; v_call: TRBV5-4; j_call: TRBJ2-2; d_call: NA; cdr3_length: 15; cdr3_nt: TGTGCCAGCAGCTTGTGGACAGTGAACACCGGGGAGCTGTTTTTT; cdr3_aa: CASSLWTVNTGELFF
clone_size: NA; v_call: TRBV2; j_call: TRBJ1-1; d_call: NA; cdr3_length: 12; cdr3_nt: TGTGCCAGCAGTGAGTCCTCAAAGGGAGCTTTCTTT; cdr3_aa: CASSESSKGAFF
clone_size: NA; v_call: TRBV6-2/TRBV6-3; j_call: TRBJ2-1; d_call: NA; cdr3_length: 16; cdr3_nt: TGTGCCAGCAGTTTCCCACCAGCGGGCTCCTACAATGAGCAGTTCTTC; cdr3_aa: CASSFPPAGSYNEQFF
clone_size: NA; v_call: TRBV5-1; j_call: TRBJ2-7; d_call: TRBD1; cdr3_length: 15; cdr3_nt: TGCGCCAGCAGCTTGGAGGCAGGGGGCAACTACGAGCAGTACTTC; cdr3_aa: CASSLEAGGNYEQYF
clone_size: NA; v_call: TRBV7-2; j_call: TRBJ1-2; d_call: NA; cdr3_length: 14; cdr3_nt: TGTGCCAGCAGCTTAGGCCCCCCTAACTATGGCTACACCTTC; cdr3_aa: CASSLGPPNYGYTF
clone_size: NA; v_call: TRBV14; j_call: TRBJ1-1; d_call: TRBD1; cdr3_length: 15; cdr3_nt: TGTGCCAGCCGGGACAGGGGAAACGTGAACACTGAAGCTTTCTTT; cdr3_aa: CASRDRGNVNTEAFF
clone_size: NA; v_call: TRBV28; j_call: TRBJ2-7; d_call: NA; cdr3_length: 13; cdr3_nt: TGTGCCAGCAGTTCCTCTACCCGACACGAGCAGTACTTC; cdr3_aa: CASSSSTRHEQYF
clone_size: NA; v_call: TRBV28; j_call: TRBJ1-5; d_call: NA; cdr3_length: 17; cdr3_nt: TGTGCCAGCAACCTCGGGTTGGGACGGGCGGTCAATCAGCCCCAGCATTTT; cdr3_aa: CASNLGLGRAVNQPQHF
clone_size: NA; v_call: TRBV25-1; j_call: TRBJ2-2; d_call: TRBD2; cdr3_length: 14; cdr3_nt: TGTGCCAGCACTAGGACTAGCGGGAGTCGGGAGCTGTTTTTT; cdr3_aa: CASTRTSGSRELFF
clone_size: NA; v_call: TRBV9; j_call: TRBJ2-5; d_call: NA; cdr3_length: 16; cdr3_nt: TGTGCCAGCAGCCCAGGGGGTAGCGGGTTCCAAGAGACCCAGTACTTC; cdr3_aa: CASSPGGSGFQETQYF
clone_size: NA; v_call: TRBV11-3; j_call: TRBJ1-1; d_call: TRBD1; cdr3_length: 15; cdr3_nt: TGTGCCAGCAGCTCGGGACAGGGGATGAGCACTGAAGCTTTCTTT; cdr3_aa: CASSSGQGMSTEAFF
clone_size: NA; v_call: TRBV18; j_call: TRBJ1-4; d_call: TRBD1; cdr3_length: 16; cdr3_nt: TGTGCCAGCTCACCATCGAGGGACAGGGTGAATGAAAAACTGTTTTTT; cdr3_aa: CASSPSRDRVNEKLFF